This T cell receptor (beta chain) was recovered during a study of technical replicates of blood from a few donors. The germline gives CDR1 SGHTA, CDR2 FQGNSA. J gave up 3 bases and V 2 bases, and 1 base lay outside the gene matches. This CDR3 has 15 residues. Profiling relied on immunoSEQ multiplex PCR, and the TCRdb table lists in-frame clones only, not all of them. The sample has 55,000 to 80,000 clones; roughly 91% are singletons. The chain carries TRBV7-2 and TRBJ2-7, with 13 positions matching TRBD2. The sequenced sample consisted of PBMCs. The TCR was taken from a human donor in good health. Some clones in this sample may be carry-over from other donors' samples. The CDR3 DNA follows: TGTGCCAGCAGCTTACGACTAGCGGGAGGCTACGAGCAGTACTTC. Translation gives CASSLRLAGGYEQYF.